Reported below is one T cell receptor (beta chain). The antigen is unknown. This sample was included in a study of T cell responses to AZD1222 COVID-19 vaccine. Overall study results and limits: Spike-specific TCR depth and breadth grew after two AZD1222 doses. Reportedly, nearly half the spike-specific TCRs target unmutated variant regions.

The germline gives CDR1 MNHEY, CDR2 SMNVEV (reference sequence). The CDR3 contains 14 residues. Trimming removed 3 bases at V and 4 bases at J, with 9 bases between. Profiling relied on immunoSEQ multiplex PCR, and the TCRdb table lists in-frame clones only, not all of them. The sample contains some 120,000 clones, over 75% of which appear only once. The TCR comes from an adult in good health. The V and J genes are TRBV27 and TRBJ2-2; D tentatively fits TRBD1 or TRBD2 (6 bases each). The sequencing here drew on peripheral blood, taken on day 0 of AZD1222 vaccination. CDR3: CASSLWGATGELFF. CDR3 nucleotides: TGTGCCAGCAGTTTGTGGGGGGCCACCGGGGAGCTGTTTTTT.